This T cell receptor beta chain came from a study of blood T cell repertoires in COVID-19. Study-level information: Samples taken during acute and convalescent COVID-19 were collected in the United States, Italy and Spain. T cells, B-cell-depleted T cells, or PBMCs supplied cDNA or gDNA.

Per the original methods: By means of reference gene primer amplification, nucleated cell counts were estimated. The table came from immunoSEQ multiplex PCR; TCRdb's copy has only in-frame clones and leaves some out. The V and J calls and clone size were taken over from that table, and D and trimming were inferred from the DNA. This sample carries 200,000 to 300,000 clones, about 90% of them seen once, and the ten largest clones take around 7.8%. Specimen: peripheral blood. The sequence was obtained from a man aged 55 to 69 who had recovered from COVID-19.

Here the CDR3 DNA reads TGCGCCAGCAGCTTGTACGAGGGGGCAAGGGAGACCCAGTACTTC. It yields the protein CASSLYEGARETQYF. V gene TRBV5-1 combines with J gene TRBJ2-5; 7 bases are a match to TRBD1. Looked up from germline, CDR1 is SGHRS and CDR2 is YFSETQ. This CDR3 contains 15 residues. V lost 1 base and J lost 5; bases outside the gene matches: 8.